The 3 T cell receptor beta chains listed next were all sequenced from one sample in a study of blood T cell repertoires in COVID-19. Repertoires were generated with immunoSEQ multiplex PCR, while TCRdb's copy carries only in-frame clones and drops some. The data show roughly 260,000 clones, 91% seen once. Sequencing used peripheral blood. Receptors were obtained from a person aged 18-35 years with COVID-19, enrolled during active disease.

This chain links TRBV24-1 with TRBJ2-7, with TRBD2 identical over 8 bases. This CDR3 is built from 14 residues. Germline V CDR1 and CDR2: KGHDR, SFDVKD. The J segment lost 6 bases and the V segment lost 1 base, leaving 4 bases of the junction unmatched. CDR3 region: CATSDFTGRGEQYF. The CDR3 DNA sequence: TGTGCCACCAGTGATTTCACCGGGAGGGGCGAGCAGTACTTC.

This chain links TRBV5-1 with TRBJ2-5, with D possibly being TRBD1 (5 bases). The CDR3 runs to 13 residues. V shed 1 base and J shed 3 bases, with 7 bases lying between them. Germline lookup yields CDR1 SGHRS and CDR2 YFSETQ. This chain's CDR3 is CASSLWGKETQYF. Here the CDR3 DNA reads TGCGCCAGCAGCTTGTGGGGCAAAGAGACCCAGTACTTC.

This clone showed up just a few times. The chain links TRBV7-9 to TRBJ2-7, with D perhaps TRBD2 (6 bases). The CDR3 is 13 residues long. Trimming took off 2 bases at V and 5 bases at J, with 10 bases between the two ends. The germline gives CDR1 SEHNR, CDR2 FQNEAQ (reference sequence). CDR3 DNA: TGTGCCAGCAGCTTACGGGGGATCGACGAGCAGTACTTC. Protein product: CASSLRGIDEQYF.